This T cell receptor beta chain was sequenced during a study of T-cell reconstitution after alpha-beta-depleted transplantation in children. Trimming removed 3 bases from V and 7 bases from J, with 16 bases in between. In germline, CDR1 is SGHRS, CDR2 YFSETQ. This CDR3 contains 15 residues. This clonotype was seen a handful of times. Its antigen is not known. Overall study findings and caveats: There were reportedly several hundred expanded graft clones from which alpha-beta T cells came about two months after transplant. Surviving recipient T cells and thymic progenitors accounted for the high day-60 TCRbeta diversity observed in some patients.

The TCRbeta library was prepared with unique molecular identifiers. TCRdb ran MiXCR on the PCR reads and lists one entry per CDR3 protein. The sample contains about 420,000 distinct CDR3 sequences, around 15% of which appear only once. The source is a boy younger than two who had a stem cell transplant for Wiskott-Aldrich syndrome, so the T cells may come from the graft donor. This material consisted of PBMCs, mostly from graft donor cells, taken 360 days after TCRalphabeta/CD19-depleted stem cell transplant. The chain is built from TRBV5-1 and TRBJ2-2; weak D call: TRBD2 (5 bases). CDR3 in amino acids: CASSSGILLGGELFF. The CDR3 coding sequence is TGCGCCAGCAGCTCGGGGATACTGTTAGGCGGGGAGCTGTTTTTT.